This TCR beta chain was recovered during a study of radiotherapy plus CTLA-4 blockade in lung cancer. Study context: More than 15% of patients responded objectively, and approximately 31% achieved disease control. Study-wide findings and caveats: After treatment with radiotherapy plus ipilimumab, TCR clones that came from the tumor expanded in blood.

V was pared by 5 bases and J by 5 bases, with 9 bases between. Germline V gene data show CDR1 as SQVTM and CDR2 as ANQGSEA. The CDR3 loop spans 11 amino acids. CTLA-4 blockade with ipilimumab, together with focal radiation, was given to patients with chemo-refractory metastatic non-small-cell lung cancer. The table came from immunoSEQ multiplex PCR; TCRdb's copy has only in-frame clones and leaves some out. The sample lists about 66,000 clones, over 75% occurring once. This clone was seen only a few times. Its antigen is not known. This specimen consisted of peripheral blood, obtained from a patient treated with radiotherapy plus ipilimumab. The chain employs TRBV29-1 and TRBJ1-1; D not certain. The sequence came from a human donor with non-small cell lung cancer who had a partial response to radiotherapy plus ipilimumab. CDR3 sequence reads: CSVRSSTEAFF. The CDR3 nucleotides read TGCAGCGTTCGGTCGTCTACTGAAGCTTTCTTT.